Below, 7 T cell receptor beta chains from the same sample are listed, as sequenced in a study of beta chain features in type 1 diabetes. Every bit of the isolated RNA underwent reverse transcription, so sequencing read expressed TCRB transcripts. Only in-frame clones appear in the TCRdb table, and some are missing; sequencing was by immunoSEQ multiplex PCR. The data hold around 320,000 clones, with 14% observed a single time. The sequenced sample was central memory CD4+ T cells from blood. These receptors all stem from a young man in good health.

This clone appeared a few times. The CDR3 coding sequence is TGTGCCAGCAGCGCCCCGGGTCGGAGCACTGAAGCTTTCTTT. It translates to CASSAPGRSTEAFF. The V call is TRBV4-2, the J call TRBJ1-1, with unresolved D. V was trimmed by 5 bases and J by 4 bases, leaving 14 bases between them. Germline-derived CDR1 and CDR2 are LGHNA and YNFKEQ. The CDR3 consists of 14 residues.

The chain joins TRBV7-2 to TRBJ2-6; TRBD1 matches at 8 bases. This CDR3 is built from 16 residues. CDR1 is SGHTA and CDR2 is FQGNSA in the germline V gene. V gave up 5 bases and J gave up 2 bases; unmatched junction bases: 5. CDR3 nucleotide sequence: TGTGCCAGCAGCCAGCAGGGGGCCGCTGGGGCCAACGTCCTGACTTTC. Encoded protein: CASSQQGAAGANVLTF. Drawing the rest from reference TRBV7-2 and TRBJ2-6, the complete variable domain is GAGVSQSPSNKVTEKGKDVELRCDPISGHTALYWYRQSLGQGLEFLIYFQGNSAPDKSGLPSDRFSAERTGGSVSTLTIQRTQQEDSAVYLCASSQQGAAGANVLTFGAGSRLTVL.

J is TRBJ2-7 and V is TRBV27, with 7 bases lining up with TRBD1. The CDR3 is 16 residues long. The V gene end was trimmed by 8 bases and the J gene end by 3 bases; junction bases not matched to a gene: 16. CDR1 MNHEY and CDR2 SMNVEV come from the germline V gene (reference sequence). The CDR3 DNA follows: TGTGCCAGCGAAATAAATCTTTTACAGGGGAACTACGAGCAGTACGTC. Its translation: CASEINLLQGNYEQYV.

On this clone: This could be a read error, since a much larger clone is one nucleotide away. The chain combines TRBV5-1 with TRBJ1-3; D remains ambiguous. The CDR3 consists of 13 residues. V shed 0 bases and J shed 0 bases, with 1 base lying between them. Germline CDR1 is SGHRS and CDR2 is YFSETQ. The CDR3 loop is CASSLDSGNTIYF. DNA of the CDR3: TGCGCCAGCAGCTTGGACTCTGGAAACACCATATATTTT.

This chain uses TRBV23-1 with TRBJ1-1; a possible D gene is TRBD1 (6 bases). Being an ORF, TRBV23-1 has a function that is uncertain. The V gene lost 6 bases and the J gene lost 5 bases, with 16 bases spanning the gap. The CDR3 covers 14 residues. CDR3 in amino acids: CASRVGAGDTEAFF. The CDR3 nucleotides are TGCGCCAGCAGGGTCGGGGCAGGGGATACTGAAGCTTTCTTT.

In this sample, this clone turned up a few times. CDR3 nucleotide sequence: TGTGCCTGGAGTGTACTGGGCGGCTCCCAAGAGACCCAGTACTTC. Translated: CAWSVLGGSQETQYF. The chain joins TRBV30 to TRBJ2-5; D remains unclear. This CDR3 contains 15 residues. CDR1 and CDR2 from the germline V gene are GTSNPN and SVGIG (reference sequence). V lost 0 bases and J 1 base, leaving 12 bases between the germline ends.

This clone was counted a few times. The rearrangement uses TRBV5-1 and TRBJ2-3; D unresolved. The CDR3 loop spans 14 amino acids. Germline assignment: CDR1 SGHRS and CDR2 YFSETQ. The V end was cut by 5 bases, the J end by 0 bases, with 10 bases between. The CDR3 DNA sequence: TGCGCCAGCAGAAAAACCCCTAGCACAGATACGCAGTATTTT. Protein sequence: CASRKTPSTDTQYF.